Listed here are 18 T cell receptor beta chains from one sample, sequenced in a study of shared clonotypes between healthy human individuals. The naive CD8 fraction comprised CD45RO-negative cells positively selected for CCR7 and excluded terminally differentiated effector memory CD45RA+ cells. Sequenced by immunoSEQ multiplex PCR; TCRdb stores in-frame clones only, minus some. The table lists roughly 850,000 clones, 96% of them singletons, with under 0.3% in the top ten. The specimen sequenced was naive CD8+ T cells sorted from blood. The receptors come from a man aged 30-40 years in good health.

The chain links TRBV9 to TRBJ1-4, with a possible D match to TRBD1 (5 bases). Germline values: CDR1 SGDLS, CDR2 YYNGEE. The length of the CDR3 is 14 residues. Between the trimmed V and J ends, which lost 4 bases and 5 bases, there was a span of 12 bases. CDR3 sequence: CASSLSGGNEKLFF. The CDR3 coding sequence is TGTGCCAGCAGCCTGTCCGGGGGGAATGAAAAACTGTTTTTT.

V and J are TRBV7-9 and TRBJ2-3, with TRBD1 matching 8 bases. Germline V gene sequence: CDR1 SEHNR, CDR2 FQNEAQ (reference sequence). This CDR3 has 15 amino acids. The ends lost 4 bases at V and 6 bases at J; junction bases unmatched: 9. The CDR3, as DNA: TGTGCCAGCAGCTCCGTGGGACAGGAGGGGGATACGCAGTATTTT. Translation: CASSSVGQEGDTQYF.

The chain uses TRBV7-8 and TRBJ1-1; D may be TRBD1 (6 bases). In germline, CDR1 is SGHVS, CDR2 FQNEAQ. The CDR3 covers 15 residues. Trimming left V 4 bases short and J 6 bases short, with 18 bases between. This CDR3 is CASSSLRDKSAEAFF. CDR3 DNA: TGTGCCAGCAGCTCCCTCCGGGACAAGTCCGCTGAAGCTTTCTTT.

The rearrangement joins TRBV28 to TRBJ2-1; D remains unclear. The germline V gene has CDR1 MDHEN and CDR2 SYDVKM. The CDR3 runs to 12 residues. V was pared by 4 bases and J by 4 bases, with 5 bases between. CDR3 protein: CASSWGYNEQFF. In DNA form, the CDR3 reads TGTGCCAGCAGTTGGGGATACAATGAGCAGTTCTTC.

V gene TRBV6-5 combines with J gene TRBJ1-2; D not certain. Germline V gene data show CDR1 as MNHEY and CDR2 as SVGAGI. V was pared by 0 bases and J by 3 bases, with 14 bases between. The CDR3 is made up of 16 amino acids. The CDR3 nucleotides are TGTGCCAGCAGTTACTCGAATACGGACCGAGACTATGGCTACACCTTC. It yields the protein CASSYSNTDRDYGYTF.

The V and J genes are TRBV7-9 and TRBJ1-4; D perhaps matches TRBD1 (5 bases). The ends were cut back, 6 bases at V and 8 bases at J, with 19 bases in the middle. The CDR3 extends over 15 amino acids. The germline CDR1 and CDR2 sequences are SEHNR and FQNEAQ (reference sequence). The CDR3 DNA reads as TGTGCCAGCAGGGGCTTGACAGACGGTTTAGAAAAACTGTTTTTT. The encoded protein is CASRGLTDGLEKLFF.

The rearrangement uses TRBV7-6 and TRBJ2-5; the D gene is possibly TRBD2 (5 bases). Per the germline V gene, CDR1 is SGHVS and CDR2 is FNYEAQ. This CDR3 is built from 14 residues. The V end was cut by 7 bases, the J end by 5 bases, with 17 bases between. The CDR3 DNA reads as TGTGCCAGCACCCAGGAATCGGGGTTGGAGACCCAGTACTTC. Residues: CASTQESGLETQYF.

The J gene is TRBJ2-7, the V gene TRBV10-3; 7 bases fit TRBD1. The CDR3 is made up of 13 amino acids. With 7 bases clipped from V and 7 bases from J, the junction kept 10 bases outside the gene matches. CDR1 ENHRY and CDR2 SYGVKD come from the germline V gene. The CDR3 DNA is TGTGCCATCACGACAGGGTACCCTAGGGAGCAGTACTTC. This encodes CAITTGYPREQYF.

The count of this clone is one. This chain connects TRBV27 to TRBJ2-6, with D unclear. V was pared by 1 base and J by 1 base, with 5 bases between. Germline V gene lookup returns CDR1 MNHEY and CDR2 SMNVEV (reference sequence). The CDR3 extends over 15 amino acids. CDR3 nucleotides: TGTGCCAGCAGTTTATGGATTTCTGGGGCCAACGTCCTGACTTTC. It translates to CASSLWISGANVLTF.

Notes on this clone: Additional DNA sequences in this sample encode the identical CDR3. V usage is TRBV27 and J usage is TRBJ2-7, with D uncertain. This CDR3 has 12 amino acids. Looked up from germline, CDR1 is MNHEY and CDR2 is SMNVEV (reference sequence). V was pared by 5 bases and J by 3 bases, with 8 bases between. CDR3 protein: CASSPPGYEQYF. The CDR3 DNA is TGTGCCAGCAGTCCGCCAGGCTACGAGCAGTACTTC.

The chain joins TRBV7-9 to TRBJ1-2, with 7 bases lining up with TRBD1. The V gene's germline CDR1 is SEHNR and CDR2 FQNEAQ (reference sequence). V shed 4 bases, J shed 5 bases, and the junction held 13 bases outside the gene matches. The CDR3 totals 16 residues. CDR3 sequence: CASSSTTGEKIYGYTF. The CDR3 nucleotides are TGTGCCAGCAGCTCTACTACAGGGGAAAAAATTTATGGCTACACCTTC.

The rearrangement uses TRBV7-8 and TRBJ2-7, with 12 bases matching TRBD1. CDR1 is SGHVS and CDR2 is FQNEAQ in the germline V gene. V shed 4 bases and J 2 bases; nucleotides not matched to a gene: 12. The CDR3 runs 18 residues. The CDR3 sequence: CASSWTGTGGAVPYEQYF. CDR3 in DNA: TGTGCCAGCAGCTGGACCGGGACAGGGGGCGCGGTCCCCTACGAGCAGTACTTC.

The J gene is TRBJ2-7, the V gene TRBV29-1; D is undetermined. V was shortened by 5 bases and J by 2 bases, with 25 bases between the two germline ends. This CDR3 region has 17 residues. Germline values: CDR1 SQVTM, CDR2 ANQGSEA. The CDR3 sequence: CSVISQDLPNHPYEQYF. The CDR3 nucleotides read TGCAGCGTTATCTCTCAAGACCTCCCAAACCATCCCTACGAGCAGTACTTC.

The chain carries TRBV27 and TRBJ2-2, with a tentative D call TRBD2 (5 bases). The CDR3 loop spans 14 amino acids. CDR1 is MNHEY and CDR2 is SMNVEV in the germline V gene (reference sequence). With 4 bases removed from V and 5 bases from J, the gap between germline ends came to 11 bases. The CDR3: CASSSAGRTGELFF. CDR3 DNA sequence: TGTGCCAGCAGTTCCGCGGGCCGTACCGGGGAGCTGTTTTTT.

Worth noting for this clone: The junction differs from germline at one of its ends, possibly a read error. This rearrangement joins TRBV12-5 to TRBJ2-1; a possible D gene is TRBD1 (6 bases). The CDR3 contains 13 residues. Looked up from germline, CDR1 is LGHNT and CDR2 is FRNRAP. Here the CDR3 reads CASALTGGREQFF. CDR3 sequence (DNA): TGTGCTAGTGCTTTGACAGGTGGAAGGGAGCAGTTCTTC.

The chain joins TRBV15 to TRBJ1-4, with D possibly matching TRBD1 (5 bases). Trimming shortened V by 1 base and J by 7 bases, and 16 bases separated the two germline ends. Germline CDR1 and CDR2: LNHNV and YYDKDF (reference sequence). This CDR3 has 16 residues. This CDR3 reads CATSRVKGLGLEKLFF. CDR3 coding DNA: TGTGCCACCAGCAGAGTGAAGGGATTGGGGCTTGAAAAACTGTTTTTT. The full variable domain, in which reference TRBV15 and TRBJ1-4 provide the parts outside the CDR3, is DAMVIQNPRYQVTQFGKPVTLSCSQTLNHNVMYWYQQKSSQAPKLLFHYYDKDFNNEADTPDNFQSRRPNTSFCFLDIRSPGLGDTAMYLCATSRVKGLGLEKLFFGSGTQLSVL.

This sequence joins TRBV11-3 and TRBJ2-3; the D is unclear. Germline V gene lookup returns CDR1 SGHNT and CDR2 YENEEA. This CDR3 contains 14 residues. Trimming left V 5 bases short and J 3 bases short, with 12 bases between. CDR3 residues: CASSPLDGTDTQYF. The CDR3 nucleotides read TGTGCCAGCAGCCCCCTGGACGGAACAGATACGCAGTATTTT.

The CDR3: CASSQLQQQYF. The CDR3 DNA reads as TGTGCCAGCAGCCAATTACAGCAGCAGTACTTC. This chain uses TRBV14 with TRBJ2-7; no clear D gene. V dropped 2 bases and J dropped 8 bases, with 7 bases sitting between them. Looked up from germline, CDR1 is SGHDN and CDR2 is FVKESK. The CDR3 is 11 residues long.